The 7 T cell receptor beta chains listed next were all sequenced from one sample in a study of cytomegalovirus exposure and HLA in healthy donors. It was with 60 Vbeta and 13 Jbeta primers that the PCR ran. Only in-frame clones appear in the TCRdb table, and some are missing; sequencing was by immunoSEQ multiplex PCR. Seen here are roughly 98,000 clones, approximately 75% observed once, and the top ten hold around 3%. Input material: PBMCs. The receptors were sampled from a female donor in good health and CMV-seropositive.

This clone was counted only a few times. The DNA for the CDR3 is TGTGCCAGCAGCCTACAGGGGACTGGGGCCAACGTCCTGACTTTC. This encodes CASSLQGTGANVLTF. This chain uses TRBV25-1 with TRBJ2-6; 7 bases are shared with TRBD1. Germline assignment: CDR1 MGHDK and CDR2 SYGVNS. The V gene end was trimmed by 6 bases and the J gene end by 2 bases; junction bases not matched to a gene: 4. The CDR3 runs to 15 residues.

This chain uses TRBV28 with TRBJ1-5; 9 bases are a match to TRBD1. After removal of 9 bases from V and 3 bases from J, the junction contained 9 bases not matched to a gene. Germline CDR1 and CDR2: MDHEN and SYDVKM. There are 15 residues in the CDR3. The CDR3 sequence: CASEDRGGNNQPQHF. The CDR3, as DNA: TGTGCCAGTGAGGACAGGGGAGGAAACAATCAGCCCCAGCATTTT.

The chain uses TRBV4-3 and TRBJ2-1; 11 positions agree with TRBD2. J lost 3 bases, V lost 1 base, and 2 bases had no gene match. The CDR3 totals 16 residues. Germline CDR1 reads LGHNA; CDR2 reads YSLEER. The CDR3 here is CASSQVSGRGYNEQFF. The DNA for the CDR3 is TGCGCCAGCAGCCAAGTTAGCGGGAGGGGCTACAATGAGCAGTTCTTC.

This chain joins TRBV23-1 and TRBJ1-4, with a possible D match to TRBD1 (5 bases). TRBV23-1 is identified as an open reading frame with a role that is uncertain. The CDR3 is 16 residues long. V was shortened by 2 bases and J by 4 bases, with 14 bases between the two germline ends. CDR3 protein: CASSQGQGGSNEKLFF. The CDR3 bases are TGCGCCAGCAGTCAAGGGCAGGGAGGGAGTAATGAAAAACTGTTTTTT.

With regard to this clone: Other nucleotide sequences in the sample specify the same CDR3. This chain connects TRBV19 to TRBJ1-5; the D is unclear. The CDR3 is 12 residues long. V was shortened by 6 bases and J by 5 bases, with 8 bases between the two germline ends. From germline, CDR1 is LNHDA and CDR2 SQIVND (reference sequence). The CDR3 region is CASSPRDQPQHF. As DNA, the CDR3 is TGTGCCAGTAGCCCACGGGATCAGCCCCAGCATTTT.

The chain employs TRBV29-1 and TRBJ2-5, with 7 bases lining up with TRBD1. V gave up 1 base and J gave up 0 bases; unmatched junction bases: 2. The CDR3 consists of 14 residues. Germline values: CDR1 SQVTM, CDR2 ANQGSEA. CDR3 nucleotide sequence: TGCAGCGTTGAAGGCAGGGGGTACCAAGAGACCCAGTACTTC. It codes for CSVEGRGYQETQYF.

The CDR3 bases are TGTGCCAGCCATGGACAGGACTATAGCAATCAGCCCCAGCATTTT. Translation gives CASHGQDYSNQPQHF. The V gene is TRBV2, the J gene TRBJ1-5, with 7 nucleotides matching TRBD1. CDR1 is SNHLY, CDR2 FYNNEI, per germline. The CDR3 totals 15 residues. V shed 8 bases, J shed 0 bases, and the junction held 7 bases outside the gene matches.